Shown below are 23 T cell receptor beta chains from a single sample sequenced in a study of T cells in Graves' hyperthyroidism and ophthalmopathy. Amplified regions were TCR beta CDR3 sequences from RNA transcripts. HTBI primers were employed in a first-round RT-PCR of the TCR CDR3. Using its own MiXCR run on the multiplex PCR reads, TCRdb lists one record per CDR3 protein. The sample lists hundreds of thousands of distinct CDR3 sequences, under 20% seen once, with around 17% in the top ten. Source material: blood. The receptors come from a woman aged 45-59 years with Graves' hyperthyroidism that later progressed to Graves' ophthalmopathy.

A few counts support this clonotype. The chain carries TRBV5-1 and TRBJ2-7; D remains ambiguous. This CDR3 contains 14 residues. Trimming left V 0 bases short and J 3 bases short, with 10 bases between. The germline V gene encodes CDR1 SGHRS and CDR2 YFSETQ. The CDR3 bases are TGCGCCAGCAGCTTGGAGGTTACCGGCTACGAGCAGTACTTC. Its translation is CASSLEVTGYEQYF.

This clonotype has ten or more counts. The rearrangement joins TRBV3-1 to TRBJ1-4; D gene uncertain. Germline loops: CDR1 LGHDT, CDR2 YNNKEL (reference sequence). Trimming removed 1 base at V and 8 bases at J, with 8 bases between. The CDR3 totals 13 residues. CDR3 protein: CASSQGGREKLFF. The CDR3 nucleotides are TGTGCCAGCAGCCAAGGCGGAAGAGAAAAACTGTTTTTT.

This clonotype has more than one count but fewer than ten. The J gene is TRBJ2-3, the V gene TRBV7-3; D call uncertain. V lost 0 bases, J lost 0 bases, and 10 bases lay in between. The length of the CDR3 is 16 residues. Germline lookup yields CDR1 SGHTA and CDR2 FQGTGA. This CDR3 reads CASSLTVGSSTDTQYF. The CDR3 nucleotides read TGTGCCAGCAGCTTAACAGTGGGTTCTAGCACAGATACGCAGTATTTT.

With regard to this clonotype: Without the conserved terminal phenylalanine or tryptophan, this CDR3 likely stems from a read error. The CDR3 bases are TGTGCCAGCACCTTGGACAGGGTAAACACTGAAGCTTTCCTT. Translated, it gives CASTLDRVNTEAFL. V usage is TRBV12-3 or TRBV12-4 and J usage is TRBJ1-1; 8 nucleotides line up with TRBD1. J gave up 2 bases and V 7 bases, and 6 bases lay outside the gene matches. The CDR3 loop spans 14 amino acids.

The chain recombines TRBV19 with TRBJ1-6, with TRBD1 matching over 9 bases. Germline lookup yields CDR1 LNHDA and CDR2 SQIVND (reference sequence). This CDR3 is built from 13 residues. With 9 bases clipped from V and 6 bases from J, the junction kept 3 bases outside the gene matches. CDR3 protein: CASMDRGNSPLHF. For the CDR3, the DNA is TGTGCCAGCATGGACAGGGGTAATTCACCCCTCCACTTT.

The gene calls are TRBV7-6 and TRBJ2-3, with 12 bases identical to TRBD2. The ends lost 4 bases at V and 0 bases at J; junction bases unmatched: 5. This CDR3 has 17 amino acids. Germline V gene lookup returns CDR1 SGHVS and CDR2 FNYEAQ. CDR3 region: CASSSPLAGGSTDTQYF. CDR3 sequence (DNA): TGTGCCAGCAGCTCCCCCCTAGCGGGGGGGAGCACAGATACGCAGTATTTT.

This clonotype was detected many times. The chain employs TRBV11-2 and TRBJ2-7; D is possibly TRBD1 (5 bases). CDR1 and CDR2 (germline): SGHAT, FQNNGV. CDR3 length equals 15 residues. V was cut by 2 bases and J by 0 bases, with 11 bases left in between. The CDR3 loop reads CASSLFPGNSYEQYF. The DNA of the CDR3 is TGTGCCAGCAGCTTATTTCCAGGGAACTCCTACGAGCAGTACTTC.

Ten or more counts support this clonotype. V usage is TRBV12-3 or TRBV12-4 and J usage is TRBJ1-4; TRBD1 matches at 9 bases. Unmatched junction bases numbered 11, after V lost 5 bases and J lost 7 bases. The CDR3 is 16 amino acids. CDR3 bases: TGTGCCAGCAGTCGGGTCCCGGGACAGGGAAGTGAAAAACTGTTTTTT. Protein sequence: CASSRVPGQGSEKLFF.

This clonotype was picked up a small number of times. This chain connects TRBV7-8 to TRBJ1-5, with a tentative D call TRBD1 (5 bases). V was shortened by 5 bases and J by 6 bases, with 17 bases between the two germline ends. This CDR3 region has 15 residues. CDR1 is SGHVS and CDR2 is FQNEAQ in the germline V gene. The CDR3 protein is CASSDGQGKAQPQHF. CDR3 in DNA: TGTGCCAGCAGCGACGGGCAGGGCAAGGCTCAGCCCCAGCATTTT.

This clonotype was recorded at least ten times. The rearrangement links TRBV2 to TRBJ1-2; maybe TRBD1 (5 bases). Germline loops: CDR1 SNHLY, CDR2 FYNNEI. V was clipped by 2 bases and J by 6 bases, with 19 bases between them. The length of the CDR3 is 16 residues. The CDR3 DNA is TGTGCCAGCAGTGAATTTCTGTCCAGGTGGGGGAATGGCTACACCTTC. This encodes CASSEFLSRWGNGYTF.

This clonotype was seen more than once but under ten times. The rearrangement uses TRBV18 and TRBJ2-1; D ambiguous. V was trimmed by 8 bases and J by 0 bases, leaving 11 bases between them. CDR3 size: 14 residues. In germline, CDR1 is KGHSH, CDR2 LQKENI. DNA for the CDR3: TGTGCCAGCGCCACTTCTAGCTCCTACAATGAGCAGTTCTTC. Its translation is CASATSSSYNEQFF.

This clonotype was recorded a few times. This chain joins TRBV5-4 and TRBJ2-2; D is possibly TRBD2 (6 bases). Trimming shortened V by 0 bases and J by 7 bases, and 10 bases separated the two germline ends. Germline V gene lookup returns CDR1 SGHNT and CDR2 YYREEE (reference sequence). The CDR3 extends over 14 amino acids. CDR3 sequence (DNA): TGTGCCAGCAGCTTGGTCGGGGGTTACGGGGAGCTGTTTTTT. Its protein product is CASSLVGGYGELFF.

This sequence joins TRBV6-2 or TRBV6-3 and TRBJ2-1; D perhaps matches TRBD2 (6 bases). CDR3 size: 13 residues. Trimming shortened V by 5 bases and J by 9 bases, and 14 bases separated the two germline ends. Per the germline V gene, CDR1 is MNHEY and CDR2 is SVGEGT. This CDR3 reads CASSPGTYFEQFF. The DNA of the CDR3 is TGTGCCAGCAGTCCCGGGACTTACTTTGAGCAGTTCTTC.

With regard to this clonotype: This may come from a read error, since a much larger clone is one base off. The J gene is TRBJ1-5, the V gene TRBV2; 8 bases line up with TRBD1. The V segment lost 8 bases and the J segment 0 bases; nucleotides outside the gene matches: 15. The CDR3 length is 18 residues. Germline lookup yields CDR1 SNHLY and CDR2 FYNNEI. The CDR3 bases are TGTGCCAGCTCCTACGGGACAGGTTTCCGATTTAGCAATCAGCCCCAGCATTTT. It specifies CASSYGTGFRFSNQPQHF.

The chain recombines TRBV6-2 or TRBV6-3 with TRBJ2-5; 8 bases agree with TRBD2. The germline V gene has CDR1 MNHEY and CDR2 SVGEGT. J lost 3 bases, V lost 6 bases, and 9 bases had no gene match. This CDR3 comprises 15 residues. The CDR3 DNA sequence: TGTGCCAGCAGCCGCCCGTATAGCGGGGAAGAGACCCAGTACTTC. It is translated as CASSRPYSGEETQYF.

This clonotype occurred many times. The V call is TRBV3-1, the J call TRBJ1-6, with 8 bases aligning to TRBD1. The CDR3 is 15 amino acids. Trimming took 1 base from V and 10 from J; bases not matched to a gene: 6. Germline CDR1 and CDR2: LGHDT and YNNKEL (reference sequence). The CDR3 spells CASSQVGQGGSPLHF. The CDR3 DNA follows: TGTGCCAGCAGCCAAGTTGGACAGGGAGGGTCACCCCTCCACTTT.

CDR3 DNA sequence: TGTGCCAGCAGTTACGGGGCCGGGGACCAGCCCCAGCATTTT. Translated, it gives CASSYGAGDQPQHF. The chain links TRBV6-2 or TRBV6-3 to TRBJ1-5; D is possibly TRBD1 (5 bases). The germline CDR1 and CDR2 sequences are MNHEY and SVGEGT. This CDR3 has 14 amino acids. Trimming removed 2 bases from V and 7 bases from J, with 12 bases in between.

The J gene is TRBJ2-5, the V gene TRBV29-1; TRBD1 or TRBD2 may be the D gene (6 bases each). Germline-derived CDR1 and CDR2 are SQVTM and ANQGSEA. The CDR3 is 13 residues long. CDR3 amino acids: CSLQWGAGETQYF. The CDR3 DNA reads TGCAGTCTGCAGTGGGGGGCTGGGGAGACCCAGTACTTC.

The gene calls are TRBV5-6 and TRBJ2-3; the match to TRBD2 covers 11 bases. The CDR3 sequence is 16 residues long. The germline V gene has CDR1 SGHDT and CDR2 YYEEEE. V lost 2 bases and J lost 2; bases outside the gene matches: 4. The CDR3 loop is CASSLRLAGITDTQYF. In DNA, the CDR3 is TGTGCCAGCAGCTTAAGACTAGCGGGGATCACAGATACGCAGTATTTT.

The CDR3 sequence is CAISAGADTEAFF. In DNA, the CDR3 is TGTGCCATCAGTGCAGGGGCGGACACTGAAGCTTTCTTT. The rearrangement joins TRBV10-3 to TRBJ1-1; TRBD1 might be the D (6 bases). Germline lookup yields CDR1 ENHRY and CDR2 SYGVKD. Trimming left V 4 bases short and J 3 bases short, with 9 bases between. The CDR3 runs 13 residues.

This clonotype was seen many times. This chain connects TRBV11-2 to TRBJ2-2; D is perhaps TRBD1 (5 bases). Germline CDR1 reads SGHAT; CDR2 reads FQNNGV. CDR3 length: 15 amino acids. Trimming stripped 5 bases from V and 1 base from J, with 11 bases between. The CDR3 is CASSVRQRNTGELFF. CDR3 coding DNA: TGTGCCAGCAGCGTCAGACAGAGGAACACCGGGGAGCTGTTTTTT.

This clonotype was detected a few times. The J gene is TRBJ1-3, the V gene TRBV27; TRBD1 matches 10 bases. CDR1 and CDR2 from the germline V gene are MNHEY and SMNVEV (reference sequence). Unmatched junction bases numbered 1, after V lost 5 bases and J lost 3 bases. The CDR3 totals 14 residues. CDR3 nucleotide sequence: TGTGCCAGCAGTGACAGGGGGCTTGGAAACACCATATATTTT. Protein: CASSDRGLGNTIYF.

This chain links TRBV19 with TRBJ1-3; D not certain. The germline V gene has CDR1 LNHDA and CDR2 SQIVND (reference sequence). This CDR3 spans 14 amino acids. Trimming stripped 4 bases from V and 9 bases from J, with 16 bases between. The CDR3 region has the DNA TGTGCCAGTAGTACCTTGACTGACGGTGGCACCATATATTTT. This encodes CASSTLTDGGTIYF.